This TCR beta chain was captured in a study of spatial heterogeneity in lung cancer. Whole-study results and caveats: Quantities of ubiquitous and regional expanded TCRs paralleled ubiquitous and regional nonsynonymous mutations, respectively. Intratumoral expanded alpha and beta TCR counts were found to track tumor mutation counts.

Time point here: sample taken at primary tumor resection. Samples were obtained from 70 or so donors, all untreated early-stage non-small cell lung cancer patients. Sequencing was performed on whole RNA extracted from tumor and nontumor lung tissue, or from frozen PBMC, and the material was left unsorted. CDR1 and CDR2 (germline): SNHLY, FYNNEI. The CDR3 length is 14 residues. Losses at the gene ends were 6 bases for V and 5 bases for J; bases not matched to a gene: 6. The study tagged each TCR cDNA molecule with a unique molecular identifier. Via MiXCR, TCRdb re-called the 5' RACE reads, giving one row per CDR3 protein. The sample comprises fewer than 9,000 distinct CDR3 sequences, less than 9% of which are singletons, and about 18% rests with the top ten. In this sample, this clonotype turned up many times. The antigen is undetermined. This beta chain lies outside the target of a library built for alpha chains; its clone size means little.

This clonotype originated in a female donor with early-stage non-small cell lung cancer. Sequenced here: lung tumor tissue, sampled at surgery. This chain connects TRBV2 to TRBJ1-4; TRBD1 aligns across 7 bases. The CDR3: CASRAGTENEKLFF. Here the CDR3 DNA reads TGTGCCAGCAGGGCCGGGACAGAAAATGAAAAACTGTTTTTT.